A selection of T cell receptor beta chains follows, all from one sample in a study of T cell responses to AZD1222 COVID-19 vaccine. The method was immunoSEQ multiplex PCR; TCRdb's version includes in-frame clones alone and lacks a portion of them. The sample has 95,000 to 110,000 clones, around 89% seen once; the top ten hold over 15%. Sequences were derived from peripheral blood, sampled on day 0 of AZD1222 vaccination. All receptors derive from an adult in good health. The CDR3 runs from the conserved cysteine through the conserved F or W. Clone size, where shown, is once, few, many, or a class for clones that have expanded.

once	TRBV18	TRBJ1-2	CASSPEQGGGYGYTF
.	TRBV7-2	TRBJ2-1	CASSLDQGPYNEQFF
.	TRBV6-5	TRBJ1-2	CASSTGGGFYGYTF
.	TRBV5-5	TRBJ2-3	CASSWGASSGTDTQYF
.	TRBV6-5	TRBJ1-2	CASTRDRDSNYGYTF
.	TRBV19	TRBJ1-2	CALLGQGSGYTF
once	TRBV3-1/TRBV3-2	TRBJ2-1	CASRKRDGDEQFF
.	TRBV6-5	TRBJ2-1	CASTRTGERREQFF
.	TRBV7-9	TRBJ2-2	CASSSTGTGELFF
once	TRBV7-9	TRBJ2-5	CASSKPGRKETQYF
.	TRBV14	TRBJ2-3	CASSQEGQGSTDTQYF
.	TRBV25-1	TRBJ1-4	CASSEPDREKLFF
few	TRBV6-4	TRBJ2-3	CASSGGATDTQYF
.	TRBV7-9	TRBJ1-3	CASSLVGSPGNTIYF
.	TRBV19	TRBJ1-2	CASRGSGYGYTF
.	TRBV12-3/TRBV12-4	TRBJ1-5	CASSLGLGQPQHF
.	TRBV6-5	TRBJ2-7	CASRDPRGVSYEQYF
once	TRBV19	TRBJ1-5	CASSIGDYSNQPQHF
.	TRBV3-1/TRBV3-2	TRBJ2-5	CASSRLNYRQETQYF
.	TRBV6-1	TRBJ1-5	CASSEDRGGIGPQHF
.	TRBV3-1/TRBV3-2	TRBJ2-3	CASSQGNRMGTDTQYF
.	TRBV6-5	TRBJ2-7	CASSPGPESSYEQYF
.	TRBV9	TRBJ1-4	CASSVSTGHNEKLFF
.	TRBV7-8	TRBJ2-7	CASLRGSQGEQYF
.	TRBV5-1	TRBJ2-3	CASSPEDSTSTDTQYF
.	TRBV7-8	TRBJ2-1	CASSLDWAAPDEQFF
.	TRBV7-9	TRBJ1-2	CASSLDRAVYGYTF
.	TRBV6-6	TRBJ1-1	CASSYSGQGNTEAFF
few	TRBV7-3	TRBJ1-1	CASAQGAMNTEAFF
.	TRBV6-5	TRBJ1-1	CASTPQGETEAFF
.	TRBV7-3	TRBJ1-1	CASSLNQGDTEAFF
once	TRBV5-1	TRBJ1-3	CASSRGGGGNTIYF
few	TRBV19	TRBJ2-2	CANKFCRQGMGGELFF
.	TRBV9	TRBJ1-2	CASSVDRGLEGYTF
.	TRBV5-1	TRBJ2-2	CASSFLGEDAGELFF
once	TRBV9	TRBJ1-1	CASSVGGLQNTEAFF